Listed below are T cell receptor beta chains from one sample, sequenced in a study of immune evolution from preneoplasia to lung adenocarcinoma. Profiling relied on immunoSEQ multiplex PCR, and the TCRdb table lists in-frame clones only, not all of them. The data show thousands of clones, roughly 85% seen once. The specimen sequenced was FFPE minimally invasive lung adenocarcinoma tissue. The receptors stem from a person aged 65-85 years with lung adenocarcinoma. Each CDR3 is given with its conserved first and last residue. D genes are given only for firm matches. The listing skips clone size in some rows; elsewhere it reads once, few, many or a size class.

CDR3aa | CDR3nt | v_gene | d_gene | len | j_gene | abundance
CSVGLTYYNEQFF | TGCAGCGTTGGACTAACCTACTACAATGAGCAGTTCTTC | TRBV29-1 | - | 13 | TRBJ2-1 | -
CATGPKRFTDTQYF | TGTGCCACCGGTCCTAAAAGATTCACAGATACGCAGTATTTT | TRBV28 | - | 14 | TRBJ2-3 | few
CASSGGGRNNYGYTF | TGTGCCAGCAGCGGGGGGGGGCGCAATAACTATGGCTACACCTTC | TRBV28 | - | 15 | TRBJ1-2 | -
CASSLDFPTSTETQYF | TGTGCCAGCAGTTTAGATTTCCCCACCTCAACAGAGACCCAGTACTTC | TRBV6-5 | - | 16 | TRBJ2-5 | -
CASSGDRAIYEQYF | TGCGCCAGCAGCGGGGACAGGGCGATCTACGAGCAGTACTTC | TRBV5-1 | TRBD1 | 14 | TRBJ2-7 | -
CASTGPDSYEQYF | TGTGCCAGCACAGGGCCCGACTCCTACGAGCAGTACTTC | TRBV28 | - | 13 | TRBJ2-7 | -
CASTKTTSNTEAFF | TGTGCCAGCACCAAAACAACGTCGAACACTGAAGCTTTCTTT | TRBV6-5 | - | 14 | TRBJ1-1 | -
CASRGLSSGGGSVWETQYF | TGTGCCAGCAGAGGCCTTTCTAGCGGGGGTGGATCAGTTTGGGAGACCCAGTACTTC | TRBV2 | TRBD2 | 19 | TRBJ2-5 | -
CAISEGEYYGYTF | TGTGCCATCAGTGAAGGGGAGTACTATGGCTACACCTTC | TRBV10-3 | - | 13 | TRBJ1-2 | -
CASSPGQGAWTEAFF | TGTGCCAGCAGCCCCGGACAGGGGGCATGGACTGAAGCTTTCTTT | TRBV7-8 | TRBD1 | 15 | TRBJ1-1 | -
CASSVDRGSSYEQYF | TGTGCCAGCAGCGTAGACAGGGGCAGCTCCTACGAGCAGTACTTC | TRBV2 | TRBD1 | 15 | TRBJ2-7 | -
CAWSVGQGSEAFF | TGTGCCTGGAGTGTGGGCCAGGGGTCTGAAGCTTTCTTT | TRBV30 | - | 13 | TRBJ1-1 | -
CAWKRGGVNTGELFF | TGTGCCTGGAAGAGGGGGGGGGTGAACACCGGGGAGCTGTTTTTT | TRBV30 | - | 15 | TRBJ2-2 | -
CATSREEGLALGPETQYF | TGTGCCACCAGCAGAGAAGAGGGACTAGCTCTGGGCCCGGAGACCCAGTACTTC | TRBV15 | TRBD2 | 18 | TRBJ2-5 | -
CASISYPSGGPYEQYF | TGTGCCAGCATCAGTTACCCGAGCGGGGGTCCCTACGAGCAGTACTTC | TRBV2 | TRBD2 | 16 | TRBJ2-7 | -
CASSPGGSRNEQFF | TGCGCCAGCAGCCCCGGGGGAAGTAGGAATGAGCAGTTCTTC | TRBV5-1 | - | 14 | TRBJ2-1 | -
CASSSRALEYNEQFF | TGTGCCAGCAGTTCTCGGGCTTTAGAGTACAATGAGCAGTTCTTC | TRBV28 | - | 15 | TRBJ2-1 | few
CASSFQGAMAKNIQYF | TGTGCCAGCAGCTTTCAGGGGGCGATGGCTAAAAACATTCAGTACTTC | TRBV7-8 | TRBD1 | 16 | TRBJ2-4 | -
CASSPGTTSSNQPQHF | TGTGCCAGCTCACCGGGGACAACCTCTAGCAATCAGCCCCAGCATTTT | TRBV18 | - | 16 | TRBJ1-5 | -
CASRTRDYGYTF | TGTGCCAGCAGGACAAGGGACTATGGCTACACCTTC | TRBV6-5 | - | 12 | TRBJ1-2 | -
CASSLGRWNTEAFF | TGCGCCAGCAGCTTGGGACGATGGAACACTGAAGCTTTCTTT | TRBV5-1 | - | 14 | TRBJ1-1 | -
CAWSGLEAGSQETQYF | TGTGCCTGGAGTGGCTTAGAGGCAGGGTCCCAAGAGACCCAGTACTTC | TRBV30 | - | 16 | TRBJ2-5 | -
CASSSGYEQYF | TGCGCCAGCAGCTCTGGATACGAGCAGTACTTC | TRBV5-1 | - | 11 | TRBJ2-7 | -
CASSEQGSGELFF | TGTGCCAGCAGTGAACAGGGGAGCGGGGAGCTGTTTTTT | TRBV6-4 | TRBD1 | 13 | TRBJ2-2 | -
CASSPSRLSNEQFF | TGTGCCAGCAGCCCCTCCCGACTTTCCAATGAGCAGTTCTTC | TRBV7-3 | - | 14 | TRBJ2-1 | once
CASSPGAGYEQYF | TGTGCCAGCTCACCAGGGGCCGGCTACGAGCAGTACTTC | TRBV18 | - | 13 | TRBJ2-7 | once
CASSFGAQGREANEKLFF | TGCGCCAGCAGCTTCGGTGCCCAGGGGCGCGAGGCAAATGAAAAACTGTTTTTT | TRBV5-1 | - | 18 | TRBJ1-4 | -
CASSYSGGNTEAFF | TGTGCCAGTAGTTATTCTGGGGGGAACACTGAAGCTTTCTTT | TRBV19 | - | 14 | TRBJ1-1 | -
CATSRDWDRGREQYF | TGTGCCACCAGCAGAGATTGGGACAGGGGGCGCGAGCAGTACTTC | TRBV15 | TRBD1 | 15 | TRBJ2-7 | -
CASSLTRGQPQHF | TGCGCCAGCAGCTTGACTAGGGGGCAGCCCCAGCATTTT | TRBV5-1 | - | 13 | TRBJ1-5 | -
CASSPGLEGADTQYF | TGTGCTAGCAGCCCTGGACTAGAAGGGGCAGATACGCAGTATTTT | TRBV7-7 | TRBD2 | 15 | TRBJ2-3 | -
CASSLRRNTGELFF | TGCGCCAGCAGCTTGAGACGGAATACCGGGGAGCTGTTTTTT | TRBV5-1 | - | 14 | TRBJ2-2 | -
CAISSGRDGYGYTF | TGTGCCATCAGTTCCGGCCGGGACGGATATGGCTACACCTTC | TRBV10-3 | - | 14 | TRBJ1-2 | -
CASSPDKAYEQFF | TGTGCCAGCTCACCCGACAAGGCCTATGAGCAGTTCTTC | TRBV18 | - | 13 | TRBJ2-1 | -
CASLTGSYNEQFF | TGTGCCAGCTTGACAGGATCCTACAATGAGCAGTTCTTC | TRBV28 | - | 13 | TRBJ2-1 | -
CAISLPGGDEQYF | TGTGCCATCAGTCTTCCAGGGGGCGACGAGCAGTACTTC | TRBV10-3 | TRBD1 | 13 | TRBJ2-7 | -
CASSDQGGGNSPLHF | TGTGCCAGCAGTGACCAGGGAGGAGGTAATTCACCCCTCCACTTT | TRBV2 | - | 15 | TRBJ1-6 | -
CASSSVDRAGIYGYTF | TGTGCCAGCAGCTCCGTTGACAGGGCTGGTATCTATGGCTACACCTTC | TRBV5-6 | TRBD1 | 16 | TRBJ1-2 | -
CASSGSNSPLHF | TGTGCCAGCAGCGGTTCAAATTCACCCCTCCACTTT | TRBV9 | - | 12 | TRBJ1-6 | -
CASSSPGQGYNEQFF | TGTGCCAGCAGTTCCCCGGGACAGGGGTACAATGAGCAGTTCTTC | TRBV6-5 | TRBD1 | 15 | TRBJ2-1 | -
CASARRQNTEAFF | TGTGCCAGCGCAAGACGGCAAAACACTGAAGCTTTCTTT | TRBV5-4 | - | 13 | TRBJ1-1 | -
CASSPEGGQPQHF | TGCGCCAGCAGCCCGGAGGGCGGTCAGCCCCAGCATTTT | TRBV5-1 | - | 13 | TRBJ1-5 | -
CASSYQQGGAYGYTF | TGTGCCAGCAGCTACCAACAGGGGGGAGCCTATGGCTACACCTTC | TRBV7-9 | TRBD1 | 15 | TRBJ1-2 | -
CASSEMGQVGYEQYF | TGTGCCAGCAGTGAAATGGGGCAGGTAGGGTACGAGCAGTACTTC | TRBV6-1 | - | 15 | TRBJ2-7 | once
CASKVWLGTMNTEAFF | TGTGCCAGCAAAGTGTGGTTGGGAACCATGAACACTGAAGCTTTCTTT | TRBV7-9 | - | 16 | TRBJ1-1 | -
CASSRGGVGDTQYF | TGCGCCAGCAGCCGCGGGGGGGTGGGAGATACGCAGTATTTT | TRBV5-1 | TRBD2 | 14 | TRBJ2-3 | -
CASSPRGGSETQYF | TGTGCCAGCAGCCCTAGGGGCGGCTCGGAGACCCAGTACTTC | TRBV11-3 | - | 14 | TRBJ2-5 | -
CAIRGTGSYEQYF | TGTGCCATCAGGGGGACAGGGTCCTACGAGCAGTACTTC | TRBV10-3 | TRBD1 | 13 | TRBJ2-7 | -
CARRPGQGKIGYGYTF | TGTGCCAGAAGACCAGGACAGGGTAAGATAGGCTATGGCTACACCTTC | TRBV5-3 | TRBD1 | 16 | TRBJ1-2 | -
CASSLDPTGELFF | TGTGCCAGCAGTTTGGACCCAACCGGGGAGCTGTTTTTT | TRBV28 | - | 13 | TRBJ2-2 | -
CASSEVRAGRSGNTIYF | TGTGCCAGCAGTGAAGTAAGGGCAGGGAGGTCTGGAAACACCATATATTTT | TRBV2 | - | 17 | TRBJ1-3 | -